These T cell receptor beta chains were read from a single sample in a study of vaccination effects on CD4 cells after COVID-19. The protocol was immunoSEQ multiplex PCR, while the TCRdb copy is restricted to in-frame clones and leaves out a portion. This table has about 38,000 clones, roughly 82% appearing once. These TCRs are of unknown antigen specificity. This material consisted of CD4+ T cells from PBMCs cultured without peptide, taken before COVID-19 vaccination. The receptor set was obtained from a human donor who received a COVID-19 vaccine. CDR3s include the opening cysteine and the closing phenylalanine or tryptophan. Fields, in order: V gene, D gene, clone size, J gene, CDR3 DNA, CDR3 protein. D genes are given only for firm matches. Size is omitted from some rows. Given values are once, few, many or a class for expanded clones.

TRBV7-3	-	-	TRBJ2-3	TGTGCCAGCAGTTACCAGGGCGGCCTGGCAGATACGCAGTATTTT	CASSYQGGLADTQYF
TRBV19	TRBD2	-	TRBJ2-1	TGTGCCAGTAGTACGCGGGAGGGCCGCTCCTACAATGAGCAGTTCTTC	CASSTREGRSYNEQFF
TRBV5-1	TRBD1	-	TRBJ1-6	TGCGCCAGCAGCTTGGGGGGACAGGGAAGATCACCCCTCCACTTT	CASSLGGQGRSPLHF
TRBV11-2	TRBD2	-	TRBJ2-1	TGTGCCAGCAGCTCCAAGACTAGCGGGGAAATCTTTGAGCAGTTCTTC	CASSSKTSGEIFEQFF
TRBV19	TRBD1	-	TRBJ1-5	TGTGCCAGTACAGGGGGTTATCAGCCCCAGCATTTT	CASTGGYQPQHF
TRBV5-1	-	once	TRBJ2-5	TGCGCCAGCAGCCAGCAGGGCACCCAAGAGACCCAGTACTTC	CASSQQGTQETQYF
TRBV3-1/TRBV3-2	-	-	TRBJ2-5	TGTGCCAGCAGCCAAGCGATCCTACCAGAGACCCAGTACTTC	CASSQAILPETQYF
TRBV5-8	-	-	TRBJ2-1	TGTGCCAGCCCAAGCGACGGGAGCTCCTACAATGAGCAGTTCTTC	CASPSDGSSYNEQFF
TRBV19	-	-	TRBJ1-1	TGTGCCAGTAGTATGTGGACGTCTAGGAACACTGAAGCTTTCTTT	CASSMWTSRNTEAFF
TRBV3-1/TRBV3-2	-	-	TRBJ1-2	TGTGCCAGCAGCCAAGCCGGAACGCTACGGGGCTACACCTTC	CASSQAGTLRGYTF
TRBV4-1	TRBD1	-	TRBJ1-2	TGCGCCAGCAGCCAACCGGGACAGAACTATGGCTACACCTTC	CASSQPGQNYGYTF
TRBV5-1	TRBD1	-	TRBJ2-3	TGCGCCAGCAGCTGGGACAGACAAAGCACAGATACGCAGTATTTT	CASSWDRQSTDTQYF
TRBV7-3	TRBD2	-	TRBJ2-1	TGTGCCAGCAGCCCTGGGCGGGGGAGCAATGAGCAGTTCTTC	CASSPGRGSNEQFF
TRBV10-1	-	-	TRBJ2-1	TGCGCCAGCAGTGAGAGAACGGGGAGTAATGAGCAGTTCTTC	CASSERTGSNEQFF
TRBV3-1/TRBV3-2	TRBD1	-	TRBJ1-3	TGTGCCAGCAGCCAATTTATAGGACAGGGGGACACCATATATTTT	CASSQFIGQGDTIYF
TRBV2	TRBD1	-	TRBJ1-5	TGTGCCAGCAGTCGGACAGGGGGCGGAAGACAGCCCCAGCATTTT	CASSRTGGGRQPQHF
TRBV6-5	TRBD1	-	TRBJ1-2	TGTGCCAGCAGGGGGACAGGGAGGTCTGAGGGCTACACCTTC	CASRGTGRSEGYTF
TRBV19	-	-	TRBJ1-2	TGTGCCAGTAGTATGCCAGACTCCGTCTATGGCTACACCTTC	CASSMPDSVYGYTF
TRBV6-5	TRBD1	-	TRBJ1-2	TGTGCCAGCAGACCCGACAGGGGCTATGGCTACACCTTC	CASRPDRGYGYTF
TRBV18	-	few	TRBJ2-2	TGTGCCAGCTCACCACTCCAGGAATATGCCGGGGAGCTGTTTTTT	CASSPLQEYAGELFF
TRBV4-1	-	-	TRBJ2-4	TGCGCCAGCAGCCAAGTTGCCGGGAGCATTCAGTACTTC	CASSQVAGSIQYF
TRBV5-5	TRBD1	once	TRBJ1-2	TGTGCCAGCAGCGTGGGACAGGGGGGCGGCTACACCTTC	CASSVGQGGGYTF
TRBV12-2	-	-	TRBJ1-1	TGTGCAAGTCGCTTAGGGACGGCAAGCCCTATGAACACTGAAGCTTTCTTT	CASRLGTASPMNTEAFF
TRBV10-1	-	-	TRBJ1-2	TGCGCCAGCAGTGAGTCCCTTAGCTATGGCTACACCTTC	CASSESLSYGYTF
TRBV18	-	-	TRBJ1-3	TGTGCCAGCTCACCAGGACCGGGCTCTGGAAACACCATATATTTT	CASSPGPGSGNTIYF
TRBV6-2/TRBV6-3	TRBD2	-	TRBJ2-3	TGTGCCAGCAGTTCTTTTAGCGGGGCCAGCACAGATACGCAGTATTTT	CASSSFSGASTDTQYF
TRBV18	TRBD1	once	TRBJ1-4	TGTGCCAGCTCATACGGGACAGCTAATGAAAAACTGTTTTTT	CASSYGTANEKLFF